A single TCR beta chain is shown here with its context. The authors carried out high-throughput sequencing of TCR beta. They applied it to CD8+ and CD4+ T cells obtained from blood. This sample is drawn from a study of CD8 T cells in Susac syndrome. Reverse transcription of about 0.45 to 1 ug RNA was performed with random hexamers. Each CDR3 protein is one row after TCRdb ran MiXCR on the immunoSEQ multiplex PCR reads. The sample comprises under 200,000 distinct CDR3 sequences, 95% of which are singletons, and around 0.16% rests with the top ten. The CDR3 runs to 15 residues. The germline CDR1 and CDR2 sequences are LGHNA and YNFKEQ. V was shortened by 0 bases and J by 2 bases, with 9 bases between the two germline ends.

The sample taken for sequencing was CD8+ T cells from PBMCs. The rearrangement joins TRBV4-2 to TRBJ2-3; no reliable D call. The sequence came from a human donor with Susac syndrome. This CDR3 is CASSQDPGPTDTQYF. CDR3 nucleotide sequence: TGTGCCAGCAGCCAAGATCCGGGCCCCACAGATACGCAGTATTTT.